This note documents a single T cell receptor beta chain sequence. Trimming took 5 bases from V and 1 from J; bases not matched to a gene: 9. Germline V gives CDR1 MNHEY, CDR2 SMNVEV (reference sequence). The CDR3 is 20 residues long. This entry comes from a study of blood T cell repertoires in COVID-19. Study-level background: PBMCs, B-cell-depleted T cells, or T cells were the source of the cDNA or gDNA that made up the material.

Per the original data handling: Reference gene primer amplification yielded estimated nucleated cell counts. Method: immunoSEQ multiplex PCR; TCRdb's copy keeps in-frame clones and lacks some. The V and J calls and clone size are taken from that table; D and trimming were inferred from the DNA. The sample has some 150,000 clones; 80% to 90% are singletons. The chain recombines TRBV27 with TRBJ2-6; 15 nucleotides match TRBD2. Sequencing input: peripheral blood. This clonotype was sampled from a woman aged 45-65 years with acute or convalescent COVID-19. This chain's CDR3 is CASSHGTSGRLISGANVLTF. In nucleotides, the CDR3 is TGTGCCAGCAGTCATGGGACTAGCGGGAGGCTGATATCTGGGGCCAACGTCCTGACTTTC.